A selection of T cell receptor beta chains follows, all from one sample in a study of kidney transplant recipient with SARS-CoV-2 infection. TCRdb re-called the reads with MiXCR, one entry per CDR3 protein. The table shows about 250,000 distinct CDR3 sequences, with more than 25% occurring only once. The source was a blood sample, collected at baseline and on day 111 from a kidney transplant recipient. These receptors came from a male patient in his 30s who had COVID-19 and was a kidney transplant recipient. Some T cells may have originated in the graft donor. Both conserved end residues are part of each CDR3. The order of the fields is D gene, J gene, clone size, V gene, CDR3 protein, CDR3 DNA. D genes are given only for firm matches. Size is stated as once, few, many or a size class.

.	TRBJ1-2	many	TRBV20-1	CSAQLKLFRKTYGYTF	TGCAGTGCTCAGCTAAAGCTGTTTCGAAAGACCTATGGCTACACCTTC
.	TRBJ2-1	many	TRBV4-2	CASSLTGSPYNEQFF	TGTGCCAGCAGCCTTACAGGGTCCCCTTACAATGAGCAGTTCTTC
.	TRBJ2-2	many	TRBV6-1	CASSDQGGGAAQLFF	TGTGCCAGCAGTGACCAGGGGGGGGGGGCTGCGCAGCTGTTTTTT
.	TRBJ1-2	many	TRBV6-1	CASSDGRSMRKTYGYTF	TGTGCCAGCAGTGATGGACGCTCTATGCGAAAGACCTATGGCTACACCTTC
.	TRBJ2-5	many	TRBV6-5	CASSYSSVRGLVTQYF	TGTGCCAGCAGTTACAGTTCGGTGAGGGGGTTGGTGACCCAGTACTTC
.	TRBJ1-2	many	TRBV20-1	CSARDWGGGTF	.
.	TRBJ1-2	many	TRBV3-1	CASSYEATLRKTYGYTF	TGTGCCAGCAGCTATGAGGCCACCCTTCGAAAGACCTATGGCTACACCTTC
.	TRBJ1-2	many	TRBV5-4	CASRVVVPGKTYGYTF	TGTGCCAGCCGAGTGGTCGTACCAGGAAAGACCTATGGCTACACCTTC
.	TRBJ1-2	many	TRBV15	CATSCRPRCGKTYGYTF	TGTGCCACCAGCTGTCGACCAAGGTGTGGAAAGACCTATGGCTACACCTTC
TRBD2	TRBJ2-3	many	TRBV7-9	CASSSMGLARGADTQYF	TGTGCCAGCAGCTCCATGGGACTAGCGAGGGGGGCAGATACGCAGTATTTT
TRBD1	TRBJ2-7	many	TRBV12-3/TRBV12-4	CASRRGLSSYEQYF	TGTGCCAGCAGGAGGGGGCTCAGCTCCTACGAGCAGTACTTC
TRBD2	TRBJ2-1	many	TRBV7-2	CASSPGLAGYNEQFF	TGTGCCAGCAGCCCCGGACTAGCGGGATACAATGAGCAGTTCTTC
.	TRBJ2-7	few	TRBV20-1	CSASSVAYEQYF	TGCAGTGCTAGTAGTGTTGCCTACGAGCAGTACTTC
TRBD1	TRBJ2-7	many	TRBV10-3	CAISESTGESYEQYF	TGTGCCATCAGTGAGTCCACAGGGGAGTCTTACGAGCAGTACTTC
.	TRBJ1-2	many	TRBV28	CASSPLGTPYGYTF	TGTGCCAGCAGTCCCCTGGGGACGCCCTATGGCTACACCTTC